This entry lists 12 T cell receptor beta chains sequenced from one sample in a study of blood T cell repertoires in COVID-19. Clones were read by immunoSEQ multiplex PCR, and TCRdb kept only the in-frame ones, dropping some. Of roughly 220,000 clones in the sample, roughly 81% are singletons; the top ten hold roughly 8%. The specimen sequenced was peripheral blood. These receptors were taken from an elderly woman with COVID-19, enrolled during active disease.

The CDR3 sequence: CAWRHGQVPDTQYF. CDR3 nucleotides: TGTGCCTGGAGGCATGGACAGGTTCCAGATACGCAGTATTTT. V and J are TRBV30 and TRBJ2-3; 7 positions agree with TRBD1. The CDR3 is made up of 14 amino acids. V gave up 3 bases and J gave up 4 bases; unmatched junction bases: 7. The germline gives CDR1 GTSNPN, CDR2 SVGIG (reference sequence).

The chain employs TRBV3-1 (or the pseudogene TRBV3-2) and TRBJ1-5, with a weak D call TRBD1 (6 bases). Deletions cut 11 bases from V and 7 bases from J, with 18 bases between. CDR1 and CDR2 (germline): LGHDT, YNNKEL (reference sequence). The CDR3 extends over 13 amino acids. The CDR3 coding sequence is TGTGCCTCTCTGGGGGGGGGCGGACAGCCCCAGCATTTT. Encoded protein: CASLGGGGQPQHF.

The chain uses TRBV19 and TRBJ1-3; D possibly corresponds to TRBD1 (5 bases). V lost 5 bases and J 2 bases, leaving 10 bases between the germline ends. The CDR3 has 14 residues. From germline, CDR1 is LNHDA and CDR2 SQIVND (reference sequence). The CDR3: CASSSPGAGNTIYF. The CDR3 nucleotides are TGTGCCAGTAGTTCCCCGGGGGCTGGAAACACCATATATTTT.

This rearrangement joins TRBV6-5 to TRBJ1-4; TRBD1 matches at 8 bases. This CDR3 is 14 amino acids long. Germline V CDR1 and CDR2: MNHEY, SVGAGI. The J segment lost 7 bases and the V segment lost 6 bases, leaving 7 bases of the junction unmatched. The CDR3 bases are TGTGCCAGCAGAGAGGACAGGGTTATTGAAAAACTGTTTTTT. Protein sequence: CASREDRVIEKLFF.

This chain links TRBV5-6 with TRBJ1-5, with a possible D match to TRBD1 (5 bases). This CDR3 region has 16 residues. Between the trimmed V and J ends, which lost 1 base and 4 bases, there was a span of 15 bases. Looked up from germline, CDR1 is SGHDT and CDR2 is YYEEEE. The CDR3 spells CASSLSGIGRNQPQHF. The DNA of the CDR3 is TGTGCCAGCAGCTTGTCAGGGATCGGGAGAAATCAGCCCCAGCATTTT.

The V gene is TRBV28, the J gene TRBJ2-3, with a weak D call TRBD2 (5 bases). V gave up 11 bases and J gave up 0 bases, with 9 bases separating them. CDR3 length: 12 amino acids. Germline loops: CDR1 MDHEN, CDR2 SYDVKM. This CDR3 is CAAGDSTDTQYF. The CDR3 DNA is TGTGCCGCCGGGGATAGCACAGATACGCAGTATTTT.

The V and J genes are TRBV9 and TRBJ1-2, with 7 bases fitting TRBD1. V lost 4 bases and J lost 2; bases outside the gene matches: 17. Per germline, CDR1 SGDLS and CDR2 YYNGEE. This CDR3 region has 18 residues. Here the CDR3 reads CASSQARDRPIVNYGYTF. CDR3 DNA: TGTGCCAGCAGCCAAGCTCGGGACAGACCTATCGTGAACTATGGCTACACCTTC.

The rearrangement uses TRBV9 and TRBJ2-1; 7 bases fit TRBD1. The CDR3 consists of 15 residues. Germline CDR1 reads SGDLS; CDR2 reads YYNGEE. V lost 0 bases and J lost 3; bases outside the gene matches: 3. CDR3 sequence reads: CASSVAGTVYNEQFF. The DNA for the CDR3 is TGTGCCAGCAGCGTAGCGGGGACAGTCTACAATGAGCAGTTCTTC. The full variable domain, in which reference TRBV9 and TRBJ2-1 provide the parts outside the CDR3, is DSGVTQTPKHLITATGQRVTLRCSPRSGDLSVYWYQQSLDQGLQFLIQYYNGEERAKGNILERFSAQQFPDLHSELNLSSLELGDSALYFCASSVAGTVYNEQFFGPGTRLTVL.

The chain has TRBV18 and TRBJ1-1; 7 bases agree with TRBD1. The CDR3 has 15 amino acids. The germline V gene encodes CDR1 KGHSH and CDR2 LQKENI. V was pared by 3 bases and J by 8 bases, with 12 bases of the junction left unmatched. For the CDR3, the DNA is TGTGCCAGCTCACCCCTAGGACAGGCTGGGGGCGAAGCTTTCTTT. Encoded protein: CASSPLGQAGGEAFF.

This chain's CDR3 is CASSLGNTGTADTQYF. The CDR3 DNA reads TGCGCCAGCAGCTTGGGGAACACGGGAACGGCAGATACGCAGTATTTT. This rearrangement joins TRBV5-1 to TRBJ2-3, with D maybe TRBD2 (5 bases). CDR1 is SGHRS, CDR2 YFSETQ, per germline. V was trimmed by 0 bases and J by 4 bases, leaving 15 bases between them. The CDR3 is 16 amino acids.

The V gene is TRBV30, the J gene TRBJ2-3; D is uncertain. CDR1 GTSNPN and CDR2 SVGIG come from the germline V gene (reference sequence). The CDR3 runs 11 residues. CDR3 in DNA: TGTGCGGTAGACTCGGTAGATACGCAGTATTTT. Translating it yields CAVDSVDTQYF.

J is TRBJ2-1 and V is TRBV19; 9 nucleotides agree with TRBD2. CDR3 length: 15 amino acids. CDR1 is LNHDA and CDR2 is SQIVND in the germline V gene (reference sequence). V was clipped by 6 bases and J by 5 bases; unmatched bases: 8. CDR3 in DNA: TGTGCCAGTAGGGGTCTTGCGGGAGGGGACAATGAGCAGTTCTTC. Amino acid sequence: CASRGLAGGDNEQFF.